The 5 T cell receptor beta chains below were found in one sample sequenced in a study of long-term antiretroviral therapy in people with HIV. The immunoSEQ assay was v3.0, run at survey level. Method: immunoSEQ multiplex PCR; TCRdb's copy keeps in-frame clones and lacks some. The sample carries more than 15,000 clones, roughly three quarters recorded once. This specimen consisted of unsorted PBMCs, obtained 0.5 years before starting antiretroviral therapy. The receptors here all came from a man between 18 and 35 years old with HIV.

The V call is TRBV11-2, the J call TRBJ1-1, with a weak D call TRBD1 (6 bases). Trimming removed 5 bases at V and 5 bases at J, with 12 bases between. The CDR3 is made up of 13 amino acids. Germline V gives CDR1 SGHAT, CDR2 FQNNGV. The CDR3 DNA follows: TGTGCCAGCAGCATTCAGGGGACGACTGAAGCTTTCTTT. Translating gives CASSIQGTTEAFF.

The rearrangement links TRBV5-1 to TRBJ1-2; 7 nucleotides agree with TRBD1. Germline V CDR1 and CDR2: SGHRS, YFSETQ. The junction had 10 bases not matched to a gene; V was cut back by 3 bases and J by 2 bases. CDR3 size: 16 residues. DNA for the CDR3: TGCGCCAGCAGCTGGGATAGTCAGGGGGGGAACTATGGCTACACCTTC. Its translation is CASSWDSQGGNYGYTF.

This chain uses TRBV6-5 with TRBJ2-1, with TRBD2 matching over 11 bases. Unmatched junction bases numbered 3, after V lost 4 bases and J lost 4 bases. The V gene's germline CDR1 is MNHEY and CDR2 SVGAGI. This CDR3 has 15 residues. The CDR3 reads CASSSGLADYNEQFF. Written as DNA, the CDR3 is TGTGCCAGCAGTTCGGGACTAGCGGATTACAATGAGCAGTTCTTC.

The J gene is TRBJ2-3, the V gene TRBV5-1; 14 bases are shared with TRBD2. Trimming removed 4 bases from V and 4 bases from J; junction bases left unmatched: 5. Per germline, CDR1 SGHRS and CDR2 YFSETQ. The CDR3 loop spans 16 amino acids. The CDR3 spells CASSQGTSGSSDTQYF. CDR3 coding DNA: TGCGCCAGCAGCCAGGGGACTAGCGGGAGCTCAGATACGCAGTATTTT.

This chain uses TRBV13 with TRBJ1-1, with a weak D call TRBD1 (6 bases). The CDR3 covers 14 residues. Germline V gives CDR1 PRHDT, CDR2 FYEKMQ (reference sequence). V gave up 5 bases and J gave up 1 base, with 11 bases separating them. The DNA for the CDR3 is TGTGCCAGCAGCCCTAGGACAGCGAACACTGAAGCTTTCTTT. Its protein product is CASSPRTANTEAFF.